This T cell receptor beta chain was documented in a study of blood T cells in healthy people across ages. Sample share makes this clonotype medium-sized. The CDR3 contains 16 residues. Germline V gene sequence: CDR1 DFQATT, CDR2 SNEGSKA (reference sequence). The V gene end was trimmed by 5 bases and the J gene end by 3 bases; junction bases not matched to a gene: 13. Sample-barcoded 5' priming and a J-beta primer mix drove a second PCR of roughly 6 to 12 cycles. From the 5' RACE reads, TCRdb called clonotypes with MiXCR, one entry per CDR3 protein. Of some 940,000 distinct CDR3 sequences listed, about 27% are singletons. The same sample was also studied in work on T cells of mothers and their children. That report adds: For the second PCR, the M1S primer put in sample barcodes and 2-4 random nucleotides.

Sequences were obtained from blood. The rearrangement joins TRBV20-1 to TRBJ1-5; TRBD1 agrees at 7 bases. This TCR derives from a woman aged 35 to 49 in good health. The CDR3 DNA sequence: TGCAGTGCTGCAACCCCTTACGACAGGGCCAATCAGCCCCAGCATTTT. Its translation is CSAATPYDRANQPQHF.